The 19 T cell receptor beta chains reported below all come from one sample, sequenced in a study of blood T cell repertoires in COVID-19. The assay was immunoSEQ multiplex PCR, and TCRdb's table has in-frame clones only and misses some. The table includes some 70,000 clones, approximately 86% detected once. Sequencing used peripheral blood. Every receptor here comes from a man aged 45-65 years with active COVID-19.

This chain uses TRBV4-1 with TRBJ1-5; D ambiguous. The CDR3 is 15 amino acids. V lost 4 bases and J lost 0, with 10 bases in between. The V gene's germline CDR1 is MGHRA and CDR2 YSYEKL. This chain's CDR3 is CASSPYRNSNQPQHF. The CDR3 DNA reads TGCGCCAGCAGCCCCTACAGAAATAGCAATCAGCCCCAGCATTTT.

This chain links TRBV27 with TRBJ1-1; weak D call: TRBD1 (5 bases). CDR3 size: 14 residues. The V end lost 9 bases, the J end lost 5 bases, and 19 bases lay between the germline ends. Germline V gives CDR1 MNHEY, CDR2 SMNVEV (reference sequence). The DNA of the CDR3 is TGTGCCAGTCGGCAGGTCGAGGAGGGGACTGAAGCTTTCTTT. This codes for CASRQVEEGTEAFF.

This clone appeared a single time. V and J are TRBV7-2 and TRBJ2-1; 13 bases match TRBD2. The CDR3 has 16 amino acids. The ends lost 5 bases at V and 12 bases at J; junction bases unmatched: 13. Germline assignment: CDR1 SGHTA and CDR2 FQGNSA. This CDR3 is CASSPPGTSGRVSQFF. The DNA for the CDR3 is TGTGCCAGCAGCCCTCCCGGCACTAGCGGGAGGGTATCGCAGTTCTTC.

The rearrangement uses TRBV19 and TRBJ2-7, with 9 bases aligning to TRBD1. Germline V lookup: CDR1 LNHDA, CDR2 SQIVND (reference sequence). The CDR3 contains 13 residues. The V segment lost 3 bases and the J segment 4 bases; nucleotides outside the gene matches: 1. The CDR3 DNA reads TGTGCCAGTAGTATGGGGACAGGGTACGAGCAGTACGTC. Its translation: CASSMGTGYEQYV.

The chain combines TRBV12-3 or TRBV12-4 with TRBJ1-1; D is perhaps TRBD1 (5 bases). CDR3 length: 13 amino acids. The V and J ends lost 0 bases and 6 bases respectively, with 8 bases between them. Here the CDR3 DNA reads TGTGCCAGCAGTTTAGCAGGGGCCCCTGAAGCTTTCTTT. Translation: CASSLAGAPEAFF.

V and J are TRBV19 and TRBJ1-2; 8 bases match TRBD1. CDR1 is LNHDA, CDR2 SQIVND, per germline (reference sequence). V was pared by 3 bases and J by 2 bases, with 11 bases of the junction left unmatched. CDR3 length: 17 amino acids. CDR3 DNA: TGTGCCAGTAGTATCAACCCATCGACAGGGGCGAACTATGGCTACACCTTC. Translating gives CASSINPSTGANYGYTF.

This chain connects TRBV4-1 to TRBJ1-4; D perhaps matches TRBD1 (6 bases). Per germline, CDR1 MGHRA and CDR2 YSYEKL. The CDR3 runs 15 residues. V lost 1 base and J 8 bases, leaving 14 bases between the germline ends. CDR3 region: CASSQVGHGEEKLFF. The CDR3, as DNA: TGCGCCAGCAGCCAAGTGGGACATGGCGAGGAAAAACTGTTTTTT.

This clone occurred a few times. CDR3 in amino acids: CASSGQGGRHSTDTQYF. In DNA form, the CDR3 reads TGTGCCAGCAGTGGACAGGGGGGCCGCCATAGCACAGATACGCAGTATTTT. The chain combines TRBV2 with TRBJ2-3; 9 positions agree with TRBD1. Germline-derived CDR1 and CDR2 are SNHLY and FYNNEI. The CDR3 has 17 residues. V gave up 4 bases and J gave up 0 bases; unmatched junction bases: 8. Full variable domain (missing parts from reference TRBV2 and TRBJ2-3): EPEVTQTPSHQVTQMGQEVILRCVPISNHLYFYWYRQILGQKVEFLVSFYNNEISEKSEIFDDQFSVERPDGSNFTLKIRSTKLEDSAMYFCASSGQGGRHSTDTQYFGPGTRLTVL.

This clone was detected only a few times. The CDR3 sequence: CASSPGTANRELFF. The CDR3 region has the DNA TGTGCCAGTAGCCCCGGGACAGCTAACAGGGAGCTGTTTTTT. The J gene is TRBJ2-2, the V gene TRBV19; 7 bases align to TRBD1. V gave up 6 bases and J gave up 9 bases; unmatched junction bases: 10. The CDR3 is 14 residues long. CDR1 is LNHDA, CDR2 SQIVND, per germline (reference sequence).

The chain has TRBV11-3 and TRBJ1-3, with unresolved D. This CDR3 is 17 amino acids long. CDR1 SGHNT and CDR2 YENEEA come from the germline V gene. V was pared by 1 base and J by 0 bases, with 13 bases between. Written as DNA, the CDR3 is TGTGCCAGCAGCTTAGCTTGGCGGTCCGACTCTGGAAACACCATATATTTT. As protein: CASSLAWRSDSGNTIYF.

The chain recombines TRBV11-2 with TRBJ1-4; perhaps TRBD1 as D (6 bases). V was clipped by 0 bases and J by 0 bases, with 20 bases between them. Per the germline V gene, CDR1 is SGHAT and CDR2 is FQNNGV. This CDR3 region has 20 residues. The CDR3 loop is CASSLDGVGAAISTNEKLFF. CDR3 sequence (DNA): TGTGCCAGCAGCTTAGATGGCGTGGGGGCAGCGATTTCAACTAATGAAAAACTGTTTTTT.

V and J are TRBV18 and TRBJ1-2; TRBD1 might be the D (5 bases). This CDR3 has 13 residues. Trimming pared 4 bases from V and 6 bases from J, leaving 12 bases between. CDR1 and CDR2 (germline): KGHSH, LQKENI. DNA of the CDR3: TGTGCCAGCTCACAACAGGAAGTAAATGGCTACACCTTC. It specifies CASSQQEVNGYTF.

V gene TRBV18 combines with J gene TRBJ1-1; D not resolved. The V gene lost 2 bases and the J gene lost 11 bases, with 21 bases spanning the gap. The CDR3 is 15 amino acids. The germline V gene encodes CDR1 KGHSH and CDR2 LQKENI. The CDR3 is CASSPETPSSPDAFF. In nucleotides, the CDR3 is TGTGCCAGCTCACCAGAAACCCCCTCGTCGCCAGATGCTTTCTTT.

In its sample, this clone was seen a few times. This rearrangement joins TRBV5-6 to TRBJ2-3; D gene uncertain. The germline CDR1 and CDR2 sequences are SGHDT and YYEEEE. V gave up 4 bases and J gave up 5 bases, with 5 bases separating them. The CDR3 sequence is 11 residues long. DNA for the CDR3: TGTGCCAGCAGCCAGGAAGATACGCAGTATTTT. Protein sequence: CASSQEDTQYF.

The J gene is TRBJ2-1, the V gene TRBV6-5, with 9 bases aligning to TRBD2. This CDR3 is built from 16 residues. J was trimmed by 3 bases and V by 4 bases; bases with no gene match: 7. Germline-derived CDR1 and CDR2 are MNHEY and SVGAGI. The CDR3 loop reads CASSLIYSGGYNEQFF. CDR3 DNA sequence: TGTGCCAGCAGTTTGATTTATAGCGGGGGCTACAATGAGCAGTTCTTC.

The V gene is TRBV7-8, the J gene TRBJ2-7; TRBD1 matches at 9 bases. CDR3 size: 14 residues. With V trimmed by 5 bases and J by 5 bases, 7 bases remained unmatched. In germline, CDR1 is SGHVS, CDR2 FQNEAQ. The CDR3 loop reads CASSLGQGPHEQYF. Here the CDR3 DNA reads TGTGCCAGCAGCCTGGGACAGGGTCCCCACGAGCAGTACTTC.

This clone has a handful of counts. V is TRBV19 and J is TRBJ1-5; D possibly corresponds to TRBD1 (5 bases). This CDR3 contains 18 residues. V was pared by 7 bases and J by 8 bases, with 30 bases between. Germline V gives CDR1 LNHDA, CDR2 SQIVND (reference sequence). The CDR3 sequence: CASTTRLVGGLGVKPQHF. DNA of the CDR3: TGTGCCAGTACGACCCGACTGGTCGGTGGTCTAGGGGTAAAGCCCCAGCATTTT.

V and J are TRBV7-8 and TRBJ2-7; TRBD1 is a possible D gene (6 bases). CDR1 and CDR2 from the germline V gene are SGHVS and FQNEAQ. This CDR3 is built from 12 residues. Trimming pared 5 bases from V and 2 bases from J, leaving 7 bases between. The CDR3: CASSQGTYEQYF. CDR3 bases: TGTGCCAGCAGCCAGGGGACCTACGAGCAGTACTTC.

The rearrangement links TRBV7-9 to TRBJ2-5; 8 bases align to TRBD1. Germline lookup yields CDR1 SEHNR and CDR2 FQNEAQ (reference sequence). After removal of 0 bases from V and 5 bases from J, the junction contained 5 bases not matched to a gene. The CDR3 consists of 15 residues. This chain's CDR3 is CASSLARTGLETQYF. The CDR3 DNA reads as TGTGCCAGCAGCTTAGCACGGACAGGGCTTGAGACCCAGTACTTC.